Listed below are T cell receptor beta chains from one sample, sequenced in a study of cytomegalovirus exposure and HLA in healthy donors. Sequencing used immunoSEQ multiplex PCR; TCRdb keeps in-frame clones, though not all of them. In the table there are roughly 110,000 clones, more than 70% of which are singletons. What was sequenced was PBMCs. The source of these receptors is a man aged 35 to 55 in good health and CMV-seronegative. Both conserved end residues are part of each CDR3. A D gene is named only where the DNA matches it firmly. Only some rows state a clone size, as once, few, many or a class for expanded clones.

TRBV9	TRBD1	NA	TRBJ1-6	TGTGCCAGCAGCTACGGTGGGGGGACAGGTACTTCACCCCTCCACTTT	CASSYGGGTGTSPLHF
TRBV2	NA	NA	TRBJ1-4	TGTGCCAGCACCTCAAATTACAGGTCCTTTTATGAAAAACTGTTTTTT	CASTSNYRSFYEKLFF
TRBV11-3	NA	NA	TRBJ1-5	TGTGCCAGCAGCTTAGTTGGCAGGGCTGCGAGCAATCAGCCCCAGCATTTT	CASSLVGRAASNQPQHF
TRBV6-5	TRBD1	NA	TRBJ1-6	TGTGCCAGCAGTTTCGGGACAGGGGTTAATTCACCCCTCCACTTT	CASSFGTGVNSPLHF
TRBV7-9	TRBD2	NA	TRBJ2-5	TGTGCCAGCAGCTTCGGACTAGCGGGGGAGACCCAGTACTTC	CASSFGLAGETQYF
TRBV10-3	TRBD1	NA	TRBJ1-3	TGTGCCATCAGTGTGGGTGGGACAGTGTCCACCATATATTTT	CAISVGGTVSTIYF
TRBV18	NA	once	TRBJ1-2	TGTGCCAGCTCATCCGTGGGGCCCGACCTCGGCTACACCTTC	CASSSVGPDLGYTF
TRBV6-5	NA	NA	TRBJ1-1	TGTGCCAGCAGTCCCCTTTCGGGAGGTGGGACTGAAGCTTTCTTT	CASSPLSGGGTEAFF
TRBV4-1	TRBD2	NA	TRBJ2-2	TGCGCCAGCAGCCAGGTCTTTTACGGAGCGGGGGGACCGAACACCGGGGAGCTGTTTTTT	CASSQVFYGAGGPNTGELFF
TRBV6-1	TRBD1	NA	TRBJ2-3	TGTGCCAGCAGTGAGGGGACAGGGGCTGGCCGGGATACGCAGTATTTT	CASSEGTGAGRDTQYF
TRBV27	NA	NA	TRBJ1-3	TGTGCCAGCAGCGGGGTGGGGATTAATTCTGGAAACACCATATATTTT	CASSGVGINSGNTIYF
TRBV6-1	TRBD1	many	TRBJ2-7	TGTGCCAGCAGTGAAGCCGGGACAGGGGGCTACGAGCAGTACTTC	CASSEAGTGGYEQYF
TRBV7-8	TRBD1	once	TRBJ2-1	TGTGCCAGCAGCCCTCGGACAGGGTCCTACAATGAGCAGTTCTTC	CASSPRTGSYNEQFF
TRBV5-1	TRBD1	few	TRBJ1-1	TGCGCCAGCAGCATTGGACAGGGAGGTTGGGGGATCGAAGCTTTCTTT	CASSIGQGGWGIEAFF
TRBV6-6	TRBD2	NA	TRBJ2-5	TGTGCCAGCAGTTACCTCGGGAGGGGAGAGACCCAGTACTTC	CASSYLGRGETQYF
TRBV7-9	TRBD1	NA	TRBJ2-5	TGTGCCAGCAGCTTAGTCCTCGGGACAGGGGAGACCCAGTACTTC	CASSLVLGTGETQYF
TRBV5-1	TRBD1	NA	TRBJ2-1	TGCGCCAGCAGCTTGGGGGGACAGGGGGCTTTGAAGTTGGACAATGAGCAGTTCTTC	CASSLGGQGALKLDNEQFF
TRBV7-9	TRBD1	NA	TRBJ2-2	TGTGCCAGCAGCTTCCCGGGACAGGGGGCTTCGAACACCGGGGAGCTGTTTTTT	CASSFPGQGASNTGELFF
TRBV19	NA	NA	TRBJ2-7	TGTGCCAGTAGTCGTGTTGGGGCAGGGGACTACGAGCAGTACTTC	CASSRVGAGDYEQYF
TRBV7-2	TRBD2	NA	TRBJ2-7	TGTGCCAGCAGCTTAGGGCCACAAGGCGGGGGGAACTACGAGCAGTACTTC	CASSLGPQGGGNYEQYF
TRBV19	NA	NA	TRBJ2-1	TGTGCCAGTAGTATAGATGGAGGGGGCGCCCACAATGAGCAGTTCTTC	CASSIDGGGAHNEQFF
TRBV7-2	TRBD2	NA	TRBJ2-1	TGTGCCAGCAGCCTAGCGGGCCCTTACAATGAGCAGTTCTTC	CASSLAGPYNEQFF
TRBV19	NA	few	TRBJ2-2	TGTGCAACGGGACAAGGTCCCGGGGAGCTGTTTTTT	CATGQGPGELFF
TRBV4-2	NA	NA	TRBJ2-5	TGTGCCAGCAGCCAAGCAGGGGGAGGCGAGACCCAGTACTTC	CASSQAGGGETQYF
TRBV6-1	TRBD2	NA	TRBJ2-1	TGTGCCAGCAGTGAAGCGATCTTAGCGGGGAGCGGTGAGCAGTTCTTC	CASSEAILAGSGEQFF
TRBV7-9	TRBD1	NA	TRBJ2-5	TGTGCCAGCAGCCCCACAGGGGGAAGAGAGACCCAGTACTTC	CASSPTGGRETQYF
TRBV7-2	NA	NA	TRBJ1-3	TGTGCCAGCAGCGCCTCGAGTGGGGGGGTACTGTATGGAAACACCATATATTTT	CASSASSGGVLYGNTIYF